The entry below gives a single TCR beta chain sequence along with its context. Its antigen is not known. Other DNA sequences of this sample code for an identical CDR3. Assay used: immunoSEQ multiplex PCR; TCRdb lists only in-frame clones, some missing. Of thousands of clones in the sample, around 90% were seen once. The record originates from a study of somatic mutations in cytotoxic T cells in rheumatoid arthritis. Study background: Nearly 100% purity was obtained when some V beta antibody-stained T-cell populations were flow-sorted; these included V beta1+ cells sequenced for TCRB. Study-wide results and limits: Over 20% of CD8+ cells belonged to the largest CD8+ clone in about an eighth of the 65 patients. Between rheumatoid arthritis patients and age-matched healthy controls, CD8+ T-cell clonality showed no significant difference. Reported slight underrepresentation of TRBV07 in rheumatoid arthritis patients was not subjected to multiple-comparison adjustment.

V was pared by 2 bases and J by 7 bases, with 15 bases between. The CDR3 covers 16 residues. Germline values: CDR1 SGHVS, CDR2 FNYEAQ. This TCR came from a woman in her forties or fifties with rheumatoid arthritis. V and J are TRBV7-6 and TRBJ1-6; D is uncertain. The sample consisted of CD8+ T cells sorted from blood. The CDR3 DNA sequence: TGTGCCAGCAGCTTATTCCGGAGAGGTGGAAATTCACCCCTCCACTTT. Translation: CASSLFRRGGNSPLHF.